The 25 T cell receptor beta chains reported below all come from one sample, sequenced in a study of T cell clonality in common variable immunodeficiency. The data were produced by immunoSEQ multiplex PCR, yet TCRdb's version contains in-frame clones alone and is incomplete. This sample has 30,000 to 40,000 clones, each found more than once. The sample taken for sequencing was peripheral blood mononuclear cells. The receptors here all came from a person between 18 and 75 years old in good health.

This clone was detected only a few times. The CDR3 extends 3 residues past the end of the read, so its final part is completed from the germline J gene. V is TRBV5-1 and J is TRBJ2-5, with a tentative D call TRBD2 (7 bases). The germline V and J ends were trimmed by 3 bases and 4 bases, with 19 bases remaining between them. Germline V gene data show CDR1 as SGHRS and CDR2 as YFSETQ. CDR3 length: 16 residues. The CDR3 is CASSWAVKGGAETQYF. The DNA read from the CDR3 is TGCGCCAGCAGCTGGGCCGTGAAGGGGGGGGCAGAGACC.

The table lists this clone with many counts. Coverage ceases 3 residues before the CDR3 finishes, and the germline J gene fills in the end. The gene calls are TRBV20-1 and TRBJ2-3; possible D gene TRBD2, 6 bases. There are 17 residues in the CDR3. The germline V gene has CDR1 DFQATT and CDR2 SNEGSKA (reference sequence). The V gene lost 0 bases and the J gene lost 2 bases, with 18 bases spanning the gap. The CDR3 bases that were read are TGCAGTGCTAGAGATCCGACCGGGACTCGGCACACAGATACG. Translating it yields CSARDPTGTRHTDT. The full CDR3 reads CSARDPTGTRHTDTQYF.

Many counts were recorded for this clone. The CDR3 extends 3 residues past the end of the read, so its final part is completed from the germline J gene. The chain uses TRBV4-2 and TRBJ1-1, with a possible D match to TRBD1 (5 bases). There are 17 residues in the CDR3. V dropped 4 bases and J dropped 1 base, with 19 bases sitting between them. CDR1 is LGHNA, CDR2 YNFKEQ, per germline. This CDR3 is CASSPGGKRGRNTEAFF. CDR3 DNA (partial): TGTGCCAGCAGCCCCGGGGGTAAACGGGGACGGAACACTGAA.

This clone was detected ten times or more. The read ends 3 residues before the CDR3 terminus; that terminus is restored from the germline J gene. This rearrangement joins TRBV10-3 to TRBJ2-2; D uncertain. Looked up from germline, CDR1 is ENHRY and CDR2 is SYGVKD. V was shortened by 5 bases and J by 5 bases, with 9 bases between the two germline ends. The CDR3 length is 13 residues. The sequenced part of the CDR3 DNA is TGTGCCATCAGTTCTATAGAGACCGGGGAG. Its protein is CAISSIETGE. The full-length CDR3 reads as CAISSIETGELFF.

This clone was found many times. The CDR3 goes on 3 residues after the read ends, and that part is filled in from the germline J gene. The rearrangement links TRBV7-3 to TRBJ2-1, with 8 bases matching TRBD2. V trimming: 5 bases; J trimming: 5 bases; junction bases outside the gene matches: 14. Per germline, CDR1 SGHTA and CDR2 FQGTGA. The CDR3 covers 17 residues. CDR3 in amino acids: CASSTPRAGGTHNEQFF. The CDR3 bases that were read are TGTGCCAGCAGCACTCCGAGGGCGGGAGGTACCCACAATGAG.

The table lists this clone with many counts. The junction does not match germline at one end; this may be a read error. The CDR3 goes on 3 residues after the read ends, and that part is filled in from the germline J gene. The V gene is TRBV19, the J gene TRBJ2-1, with D perhaps matching TRBD2 (7 bases). This CDR3 comprises 14 residues. CDR1 LNHDA and CDR2 SQIVND come from the germline V gene (reference sequence). The CDR3 reads CPLGGRLAYNEQFF. The sequenced CDR3 bases are TGCCCCCTGGGGGGGCGCCTAGCCTACAATGAG.

This clone was counted at least ten times. An end of the junction differs from the germline gene, which may be a read error. The read ends 3 residues shy of where the CDR3 ends; the end is completed using the germline J gene. The chain carries TRBV7-7 and TRBJ1-1; no clear D. The V gene's germline CDR1 is SSHAT and CDR2 FNYEAQ (reference sequence). The CDR3 is made up of 13 amino acids. Incomplete CDR3 DNA: TGTGCTAGCAGCCCAAACATGAACACTGAA. Amino acid sequence: CASSPNMNTE. The complete CDR3 reads CASSPNMNTEAFF.

At least ten counts were recorded for this clone. The CDR3 end is not reached by the read, which stops 3 residues before it; the germline J gene fills it in. This chain uses TRBV30 with TRBJ1-4; D unresolved. Germline lookup yields CDR1 GTSNPN and CDR2 SVGIG (reference sequence). The V gene lost 3 bases and the J gene lost 6 bases, with 5 bases spanning the gap. The length of the CDR3 is 11 residues. CDR3 DNA (partial): TGTGCCTGGAGAACAGATGAAAAA. Its protein is CAWRTDEK. The full CDR3 reads CAWRTDEKLFF.

This clone was seen repeatedly, ten times or more. The read ends 3 residues early relative to the CDR3; the germline J gene fills the gap. The chain combines TRBV10-3 with TRBJ2-5; D is uncertain. The CDR3 is 13 amino acids. V was shortened by 0 bases and J by 5 bases, with 7 bases between the two germline ends. Germline V gene sequence: CDR1 ENHRY, CDR2 SYGVKD. The CDR3 sequence is CAISESQVETQYF. The sequenced part of the CDR3 DNA is TGTGCCATCAGTGAGTCGCAGGTCGAGACC.

This clone has a count of ten or more. Sequencing ends 3 residues short of the CDR3 end; the germline J gene provides the rest. V gene TRBV11-2 combines with J gene TRBJ1-2; 8 bases line up with TRBD1. The CDR3 has 13 residues. CDR1 SGHAT and CDR2 FQNNGV come from the germline V gene. Incomplete CDR3 DNA: TGTGCCAGCAGCCCCGGACAGGGTATCGGC. It encodes CASSPGQGIG. The complete CDR3 sequence is CASSPGQGIGYTF.

This clone was seen many times. The CDR3 extends 3 residues past the end of the read, so its final part is completed from the germline J gene. The chain joins TRBV28 to TRBJ2-5; tentatively, D is TRBD2 (7 bases). This CDR3 has 14 amino acids. Germline V gene sequence: CDR1 MDHEN, CDR2 SYDVKM. V gave up 3 bases and J gave up 5 bases, with 13 bases separating them. Incomplete CDR3 DNA: TGTGCCAGCAGTTTGGGGGGGCCGGAGGAGACC. Translation gives CASSLGGPEET. The whole CDR3 region reads CASSLGGPEETQYF.

This clone occurred many times. The CDR3 end lies 3 residues beyond the end of the read and is filled in from the germline J gene. The rearrangement links TRBV14 to TRBJ2-2, with 7 nucleotides matching TRBD2. The trim removed 0 bases at V and 6 bases at J, leaving 10 bases unmatched. The CDR3 covers 17 residues. CDR1 is SGHDN, CDR2 FVKESK, per germline. CDR3 bases read: TGTGCCAGCAGCCAAGATCTAGGAGGACTAGTCGCCGGGGAG. Its translation: CASSQDLGGLVAGE. The CDR3, in full, reads CASSQDLGGLVAGELFF.

This clone was seen repeatedly, ten times or more. The missing CDR3 end, 3 residues past where the read stops, is filled in from the germline J gene. V and J are TRBV9 and TRBJ1-3; D remains ambiguous. There are 14 residues in the CDR3. The V end lost 6 bases, the J end lost 0 bases, and 10 bases lay between the germline ends. Germline V gene data show CDR1 as SGDLS and CDR2 as YYNGEE. The CDR3 spells CASTRASSGNTIYF. The CDR3 bases that were read are TGTGCCAGCACAAGGGCCAGCTCTGGAAACACC.

The CDR3 bases that were read are TGTGCCAGCTCACCACCGGAGGGTGAAAAG. Its translation: CASSPPEGEK. Given in full, the CDR3 is CASSPPEGEKLFF. This rearrangement joins TRBV18 to TRBJ2-2, with a tentative D call TRBD2 (6 bases). With the read ending 3 residues before the CDR3 end, the germline J gene is used to fill in that end. This CDR3 region has 13 residues. The V gene's germline CDR1 is KGHSH and CDR2 LQKENI.

The sample holds many counts of this clone. The read ends 3 residues shy of where the CDR3 ends; the end is completed using the germline J gene. This chain connects TRBV7-9 to TRBJ1-2, with a weak D call TRBD1 (6 bases). V shed 5 bases and J shed 2 bases, with 15 bases lying between them. CDR3 length: 15 residues. Germline CDR1 and CDR2: SEHNR and FQNEAQ (reference sequence). CDR3 DNA (partial): TGTGCCAGCAGCCCCGGGCGGGGGGGCAACTATGGC. Translated: CASSPGRGGNYG. The entire CDR3 protein is CASSPGRGGNYGYTF.

The table lists this clone with many counts. The read ends 3 residues shy of where the CDR3 ends; the end is completed using the germline J gene. The V and J genes are TRBV20-1 and TRBJ1-4; 8 positions match TRBD1. The CDR3 totals 14 residues. Germline-derived CDR1 and CDR2 are DFQATT and SNEGSKA (reference sequence). The J segment lost 4 bases and the V segment lost 3 bases, leaving 4 bases of the junction unmatched. The CDR3 is CSASQGAGNEKLFF. The part of the CDR3 DNA that was read is TGCAGTGCTAGTCAGGGGGCGGGTAATGAAAAA.

Incomplete CDR3 DNA: TGTGCCAGCAGTGATGTAGGGGCCTATGGC. It translates to CASSDVGAYG. The whole CDR3 protein reads CASSDVGAYGYTF. V and J are TRBV2 and TRBJ1-2, with a weak D call TRBD1 (5 bases). The DNA ends 3 residues before the CDR3 does, and the rest of the CDR3 is filled in from the germline J gene. Trimming stripped 3 bases from V and 4 bases from J, with 9 bases between. From germline, CDR1 is SNHLY and CDR2 FYNNEI. The CDR3 covers 13 residues.

This clone was detected a few times. The CDR3 end is not reached by the read, which stops 3 residues before it; the germline J gene fills it in. This chain joins TRBV18 and TRBJ1-2; tentative D call: TRBD1 (5 bases). This CDR3 has 12 amino acids. The germline gives CDR1 KGHSH, CDR2 LQKENI. Incomplete CDR3 DNA: TGTGCCAGCTCAACCTTGGCGGGGGAC. Its protein is CASSTLAGD. The CDR3 as a whole reads CASSTLAGDYTF. Full variable domain (rest looked up from reference TRBV18 and TRBJ1-2): NAGVMQNPRHLVRRRGQEARLRCSPMKGHSHVYWYRQLPEEGLKFMVYLQKENIIDESGMPKERFSAEFPKEGPSILRIQQVVRGDSAAYFCASSTLAGDYTFGSGTRLTVV.

This clone has a count of ten or more. With the read ending 3 residues before the CDR3 end, the germline J gene is used to fill in that end. The V call is TRBV2, the J call TRBJ1-5, with D tentatively TRBD1 (6 bases). The CDR3 contains 15 residues. The ends were cut back, 8 bases at V and 6 bases at J, with 20 bases in the middle. Germline V gives CDR1 SNHLY, CDR2 FYNNEI. The CDR3 loop is CASSWTGTNGQPQHF. The sequenced CDR3 bases are TGTGCCAGCTCCTGGACCGGGACAAACGGTCAGCCC.

Many counts were recorded for this clone. The read ends 3 residues before the CDR3 terminus; that terminus is restored from the germline J gene. The chain employs TRBV20-1 and TRBJ2-5, with 7 bases identical to TRBD1. Losses at the gene ends were 3 bases for V and 2 bases for J; bases not matched to a gene: 3. The CDR3 runs to 13 residues. Per germline, CDR1 DFQATT and CDR2 SNEGSKA (reference sequence). The DNA read from the CDR3 is TGCAGTGCTAGGGGGACAGCACAAGAGACC. It translates to CSARGTAQET. The entire CDR3 reads CSARGTAQETQYF.

Turning to this clone: This likely came from a read error, as a far larger clone is one base away. Here the CDR3 reads CASSVPPGTSTDTQYF. Partial CDR3 DNA: TGTGCCAGTAGTGTGCCCCCAGGGACTAGCACAGATACG. The chain joins TRBV19 to TRBJ2-3, with D possibly being TRBD2 (6 bases). The read ends 3 residues before the CDR3 terminus; that terminus is restored from the germline J gene. The germline V and J ends were trimmed by 5 bases and 0 bases, with 15 bases remaining between them. This CDR3 is 16 amino acids long. The germline V gene encodes CDR1 LNHDA and CDR2 SQIVND (reference sequence).

There are many counts of this clone. From the germline J gene comes the end of the CDR3, since the read stops 3 residues before it. V and J are TRBV5-1 and TRBJ2-1; 10 bases are shared with TRBD2. J gave up 0 bases and V 2 bases, and 2 bases lay outside the gene matches. CDR1 and CDR2 from the germline V gene are SGHRS and YFSETQ. The CDR3 sequence is 16 residues long. This chain's CDR3 is CASSLTSGVSYNEQFF. CDR3 DNA, as far as it was read: TGCGCCAGCAGCTTAACTAGCGGGGTCTCCTACAATGAG.

This clone has just a few counts. From the germline J gene comes the end of the CDR3, since the read stops 3 residues before it. The chain links TRBV19 to TRBJ2-7; 8 bases map to TRBD1. With V trimmed by 11 bases and J by 3 bases, 6 bases remained unmatched. CDR1 and CDR2 from the germline V gene are LNHDA and SQIVND (reference sequence). This CDR3 is built from 12 residues. The CDR3 loop is CASEDRDYEQYF. CDR3 DNA (partial): TGTGCCTCGGAGGACAGGGACTACGAG.

This clone was seen repeatedly, ten times or more. The CDR3 end is not reached by the read, which stops 3 residues before it; the germline J gene fills it in. The rearrangement links TRBV20-1 to TRBJ2-7, with D unclear. The germline gives CDR1 DFQATT, CDR2 SNEGSKA (reference sequence). This CDR3 has 13 residues. V lost 0 bases and J 6 bases, leaving 12 bases between the germline ends. CDR3 in amino acids: CSARDPQIAEQYF. The covered CDR3 bases are TGCAGTGCTAGAGATCCCCAGATCGCCGAG.

The table lists this clone with many counts. The read ends 3 residues before the CDR3 terminus; that terminus is restored from the germline J gene. V is TRBV29-1 and J is TRBJ1-4; D remains unclear. Germline CDR1 reads SQVTM; CDR2 reads ANQGSEA. The V and J ends lost 4 bases and 6 bases respectively, with 6 bases between them. CDR3 size: 11 residues. CDR3 residues: CSVGQDEKLFF. CDR3 bases read: TGCAGCGTTGGTCAGGATGAAAAA.